This TCR beta chain was identified in a study of regulatory T cells in long-lasting Graves disease. This clonotype was observed once. The CDR3 consists of 12 residues. Germline values: CDR1 PRHDT, CDR2 FYEKMQ (reference sequence). V was pared by 5 bases and J by 2 bases, with 7 bases between. Documented time point: persistent/refractory GD, antithyroid drugs over 5 years with positive TRAb. There was RNA extracted from PBMCs, and the TCR library was made from it. CDR3-region Arm-PCR and iRepertoire HTBI primers produced the TCR beta libraries. In TCRdb, the multiplex PCR reads were re-called with MiXCR into one record per CDR3 protein. The table has 700,000 or so distinct CDR3 sequences, around 30% seen once.

Here the sequenced sample was peripheral blood mononuclear cells (PBMCs), taken when the disease was refractory, from a patient treated with antithyroid drugs. The chain joins TRBV13 to TRBJ2-7, with no clear D. This receptor was taken from a female donor with Graves disease. The CDR3 sequence is CASSHWAYEQYF. CDR3 bases: TGTGCCAGCAGCCATTGGGCCTACGAGCAGTACTTC.